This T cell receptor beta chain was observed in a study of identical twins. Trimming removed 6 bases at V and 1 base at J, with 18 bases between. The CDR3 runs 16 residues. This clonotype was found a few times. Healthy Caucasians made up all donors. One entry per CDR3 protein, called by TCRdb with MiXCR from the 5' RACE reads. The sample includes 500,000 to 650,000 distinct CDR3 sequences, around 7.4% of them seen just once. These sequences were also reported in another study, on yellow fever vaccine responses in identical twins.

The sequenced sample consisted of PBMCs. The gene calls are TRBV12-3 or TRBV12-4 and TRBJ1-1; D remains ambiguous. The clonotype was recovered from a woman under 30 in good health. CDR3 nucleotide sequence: TGTGCCAGCAGCAACCTACGGGTGGCAGGGAACACTGAAGCTTTCTTT. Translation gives CASSNLRVAGNTEAFF.